These 17 T cell receptor beta chains were all obtained from the same sample, sequenced in a study of shared clonotypes between healthy human individuals. The assay was immunoSEQ multiplex PCR, and TCRdb's table has in-frame clones only and misses some. The table shows around 700,000 clones, with around 72% occurring only once. Input material: memory CD4+ T cells sorted from blood. As for subset: CD45RA-negative fraction. All receptors come from a woman aged 30 to 39 in good health.

V gene TRBV28 combines with J gene TRBJ1-1, with D possibly being TRBD1 (6 bases). Germline CDR1 reads MDHEN; CDR2 reads SYDVKM. Trimming took 8 bases from V and 2 from J, leaving 12 bases between them. The length of the CDR3 is 13 residues. CDR3 sequence (DNA): TGTGCCAGCCTATGGACAGAAAACACTGAAGCTTTCTTT. Its translation is CASLWTENTEAFF.

This clone was counted between two and nine times. The rearrangement uses TRBV18 and TRBJ1-1; D is uncertain. CDR1 is KGHSH, CDR2 LQKENI, per germline. Between the trimmed V and J ends, which lost 4 bases and 1 base, there was a span of 7 bases. This CDR3 contains 13 residues. This CDR3 is CASSQEENTEAFF. The CDR3 DNA is TGTGCCAGCTCACAAGAGGAGAACACTGAAGCTTTCTTT. Full variable domain (missing parts from reference TRBV18 and TRBJ1-1): NAGVMQNPRHLVRRRGQEARLRCSPMKGHSHVYWYRQLPEEGLKFMVYLQKENIIDESGMPKERFSAEFPKEGPSILRIQQVVRGDSAAYFCASSQEENTEAFFGQGTRLTVV.

The rearrangement links TRBV15 to TRBJ2-7, with 11 bases identical to TRBD1. Germline trimming cut 8 bases from V and 6 bases from J; bases unmatched to any gene: 6. The CDR3 loop spans 13 amino acids. Germline assignment: CDR1 LNHNV and CDR2 YYDKDF (reference sequence). This CDR3 is CATEPGQGGEQYF. The CDR3 DNA sequence: TGTGCCACCGAGCCGGGACAGGGGGGCGAGCAGTACTTC.

This sequence joins TRBV7-2 and TRBJ2-3, with TRBD2 matching over 7 bases. Germline lookup yields CDR1 SGHTA and CDR2 FQGNSA. V was clipped by 1 base and J by 2 bases; unmatched bases: 6. This CDR3 has 16 residues. The CDR3 DNA reads TGTGCCAGCAGCTTAGTCGCTAGCGGTCCCACAGATACGCAGTATTTT. This codes for CASSLVASGPTDTQYF.

The chain joins TRBV2 to TRBJ2-3, with D possibly being TRBD2 (6 bases). Germline assignment: CDR1 SNHLY and CDR2 FYNNEI. V lost 4 bases and J 0 bases, leaving 11 bases between the germline ends. The CDR3 totals 15 residues. The CDR3 spells CASSVSGTSTDTQYF. CDR3 bases: TGTGCCAGCAGTGTTTCGGGGACTAGCACAGATACGCAGTATTTT.

V and J are TRBV11-3 and TRBJ2-5; D is possibly TRBD1 (8 bases). Germline CDR1 and CDR2: SGHNT and YENEEA. Trimming took off 2 bases at V and 2 bases at J, with 12 bases between the two ends. CDR3 length equals 15 residues. The CDR3 DNA follows: TGTGCCAGCAGCTTAAACAGGGGGGGACAAGAGACCCAGTACTTC. This encodes CASSLNRGGQETQYF.

The V call is TRBV29-1, the J call TRBJ2-3; D ambiguous. V lost 3 bases, J lost 12 bases, and 10 bases lay in between. Germline loops: CDR1 SQVTM, CDR2 ANQGSEA. This CDR3 contains 10 residues. CDR3 amino acids: CSVDQLPQYF. DNA of the CDR3: TGCAGCGTTGATCAGCTTCCCCAGTATTTT.

This chain joins TRBV29-1 and TRBJ2-1; 11 bases align to TRBD2. The CDR3 is 15 residues long. Looked up from germline, CDR1 is SQVTM and CDR2 is ANQGSEA. V was clipped by 5 bases and J by 7 bases; unmatched bases: 10. The CDR3 reads CSVLSGRALGNEQFF. As DNA, the CDR3 is TGCAGCGTTCTTAGCGGGAGGGCCCTCGGGAATGAGCAGTTCTTC.

The sample holds one count of this clone. Other nucleotide sequences in the sample specify the same CDR3. The chain joins TRBV5-1 to TRBJ1-1; tentatively, D is TRBD1 (6 bases). Trimming stripped 4 bases from V and 3 bases from J, with 13 bases between. CDR3 size: 14 residues. Germline-derived CDR1 and CDR2 are SGHRS and YFSETQ. The CDR3 DNA follows: TGCGCCAGCAGCGCAGGACAGCCTTACACTGAAGCTTTCTTT. It codes for CASSAGQPYTEAFF.

The chain carries TRBV10-3 and TRBJ2-2, with TRBD2 matching over 7 bases. Per the germline V gene, CDR1 is ENHRY and CDR2 is SYGVKD. This CDR3 is built from 16 residues. V dropped 3 bases and J dropped 6; count of bases not matched to a gene: 10. DNA for the CDR3: TGTGCCATCAGTGACAGGGAGGGGATGAGGGCCGGGGAGCTGTTTTTT. Translated, it gives CAISDREGMRAGELFF.

The V call is TRBV7-2, the J call TRBJ2-7; 8 bases are a match to TRBD2. V gave up 5 bases and J gave up 10 bases; unmatched junction bases: 7. The CDR3 runs 12 residues. Germline CDR1 is SGHTA and CDR2 is FQGNSA. Here the CDR3 reads CASSPGRGPQYF. The CDR3 DNA follows: TGTGCCAGCAGCCCCGGGAGGGGCCCTCAGTACTTC.

In its sample, this clone was seen a few times. V usage is TRBV19 and J usage is TRBJ1-4, with D unresolved. There are 13 residues in the CDR3. CDR1 LNHDA and CDR2 SQIVND come from the germline V gene (reference sequence). The V and J ends lost 3 bases and 8 bases respectively, with 10 bases between them. The CDR3 DNA follows: TGTGCCAGTAGTATTCAGAACAGAGAAAAACTGTTTTTT. It specifies CASSIQNREKLFF.

J is TRBJ1-2 and V is TRBV5-4, with TRBD1 identical over 8 bases. The CDR3 spans 15 residues. The J segment lost 6 bases and the V segment lost 4 bases, leaving 11 bases of the junction unmatched. The germline gives CDR1 SGHNT, CDR2 YYREEE (reference sequence). The CDR3 region has the DNA TGTGCCAGCAGCACGCCTAAACAGGGGGGAGATGGCTACACCTTC. Translating gives CASSTPKQGGDGYTF.

The chain employs TRBV18 and TRBJ2-3, with D perhaps matching TRBD1 (6 bases). CDR1 and CDR2 (germline): KGHSH, LQKENI. The CDR3 extends over 14 amino acids. Trimming removed 4 bases from V and 2 bases from J, with 10 bases in between. The DNA of the CDR3 is TGTGCCAGCTCACAGCGACAGGACACAGATACGCAGTATTTT. Its translation is CASSQRQDTDTQYF.

Comments on this clone: This could be a read error, since a much larger clone is one nucleotide away. The V call is TRBV28, the J call TRBJ2-7, with TRBD2 identical over 13 bases. CDR3 length: 15 residues. Germline-derived CDR1 and CDR2 are MDHEN and SYDVKM. Germline trimming cut 6 bases from V and 0 bases from J; bases unmatched to any gene: 2. For the CDR3, the DNA is TGTGCCAGCAGGCGGACTAGCGGGAGCTCCTACGAGCAGTACTTC. It translates to CASRRTSGSSYEQYF.

The chain couples TRBV28 to TRBJ2-3, with a tentative D call TRBD2 (5 bases). CDR3 size: 13 residues. The germline V gene has CDR1 MDHEN and CDR2 SYDVKM. The ends were cut back, 3 bases at V and 9 bases at J, with 13 bases in the middle. The CDR3: CASSFAGVGTQYF. The CDR3 DNA follows: TGTGCCAGCAGTTTCGCGGGCGTGGGGACGCAGTATTTT. The whole variable domain, filled in from reference TRBV28 and TRBJ2-3, reads DVKVTQSSRYLVKRTGEKVFLECVQDMDHENMFWYRQDPGLGLRLIYFSYDVKMKEKGDIPEGYSVSREKKERFSLILESASTNQTSMYLCASSFAGVGTQYFGPGTRLTVL.

The CDR3 nucleotides are TGTGCCAGCACGGCGGGTTACAATGAGCAGTTCTTC. This translates into CASTAGYNEQFF. V usage is TRBV28 and J usage is TRBJ2-1; D is perhaps TRBD2 (5 bases). Trimming pared 7 bases from V and 4 bases from J, leaving 8 bases between. The CDR3 is 12 residues long. The germline V gene has CDR1 MDHEN and CDR2 SYDVKM.